Listed below are T cell receptor delta chains from one sample, sequenced in a study of gamma-delta T cells after stem cell transplantation. With CATT, TCRdb re-called clones from the RT-PCR reads. The table has around 1,300 delta-chain clones, around 5% seen once. The specimen was gamma-delta T cells. The receptors here all came from a human donor. It is not recorded whose cells these are; they may come from a transplant donor. CDR3s include the opening cysteine and the closing phenylalanine or tryptophan. The D gene is left open where the match is weak. The size field is filled for only some rows; it gives once, few, many or a size class.

cdr3_aa | cdr3_nt | cdr3_length | j_call | d_call | v_call | clone_size
CACDTMPLGDSPVPDKLIF | TGTGCCTGTGACACCATGCCCCTGGGGGATTCACCCGTGCCCGATAAACTCATCTTT | 19 | TRDJ1 | TRDD3 | TRDV2 | few
CACDPLLGGATTDKLIF | TGTGCCTGTGATCCCTTACTGGGGGGCGCGACCACCGATAAACTCATCTTT | 17 | TRDJ1 | TRDD3 | TRDV2 | large
CACDSLGDRDKLIF | TGTGCCTGTGACTCACTGGGGGATCGGGATAAACTCATCTTT | 14 | TRDJ1 | TRDD3 | TRDV2 | .
CACDNLLGGVTDKLIF | TGTGCCTGTGATAATTTACTTGGGGGAGTCACCGATAAACTCATCTTT | 16 | TRDJ1 | TRDD3 | TRDV2 | large
CACDTVGKTDKLIF | TGTGCCTGTGACACCGTTGGGAAGACCGATAAACTCATCTTT | 14 | TRDJ1 | . | TRDV2 | large
CACDTHGLTGGYLSTTDKLIF | TGTGCCTGTGACACCCACGGATTAACTGGGGGATACCTGAGTACCACCGATAAACTCATCTTT | 21 | TRDJ1 | TRDD3 | TRDV2 | .
CACDTSGGYASDSSWDTRQMFF | TGTGCCTGTGACACGTCTGGGGGATACGCATCAGACAGCTCCTGGGACACCCGACAGATGTTTTTC | 22 | TRDJ3 | TRDD3 | TRDV2 | medium-sized
CACDTVRPYDVHPTTDKLIF | TGTGCCTGTGACACCGTAAGACCCTACGATGTACACCCTACCACCGATAAACTCATCTTT | 20 | TRDJ1 | . | TRDV2 | medium-sized
CACDTVLGDTALTAQLFF | TGTGCCTGTGACACTGTACTGGGGGATACTGCTTTGACAGCACAACTCTTCTTT | 18 | TRDJ2 | TRDD3 | TRDV2 | large
CACDPMGLNTDKLIF | TGTGCCTGTGACCCGATGGGGTTAAACACCGATAAACTCATCTTT | 15 | TRDJ1 | . | TRDV2 | large
CACDPLSPLGDNNTDKLIF | TGTGCCTGTGACCCATTGAGTCCACTGGGGGATAATAACACCGATAAACTCATCTTT | 19 | TRDJ1 | TRDD3 | TRDV2 | large
CACDLMSAGLGDSLLTDKLIF | TGTGCCTGTGACTTGATGTCGGCTGGGCTGGGGGATAGTCTACTTACCGATAAACTCATCTTT | 21 | TRDJ1 | TRDD3 | TRDV2 | .
CACDLLGDTGHTDKLIF | TGTGCCTGTGACTTACTGGGGGATACGGGCCACACCGATAAACTCATCTTT | 17 | TRDJ1 | TRDD3 | TRDV2 | medium-sized
CACDPILGDTHKTDKLIF | TGTGCCTGTGACCCTATACTGGGGGATACCCATAAGACCGATAAACTCATCTTT | 18 | TRDJ1 | TRDD3 | TRDV2 | .
CACDSWGIGTDKLIF | TGTGCCTGTGACAGCTGGGGGATAGGCACCGATAAACTCATCTTT | 15 | TRDJ1 | TRDD3 | TRDV2 | medium-sized
CACDTAGLGDNGKLIF | TGTGCCTGTGACACGGCTGGGCTGGGGGATAACGGTAAACTCATCTTT | 16 | TRDJ1 | TRDD3 | TRDV2 | .
CACDSVLGGTDKLIF | TGTGCCTGTGACTCGGTACTGGGGGGCACCGATAAACTCATCTTT | 15 | TRDJ1 | TRDD3 | TRDV2 | hyperexpanded
CACDTVTRSTRADKLIF | TGTGCCTGTGACACCGTCACGCGTTCAACTCGCGCCGATAAACTCATCTTT | 17 | TRDJ1 | . | TRDV2 | large
CACDTVRTGGYSDKLIF | TGTGCCTGTGACACGGTCCGTACTGGGGGATACTCCGATAAACTCATCTTT | 17 | TRDJ1 | TRDD3 | TRDV2 | .
CACDTLSGRGDTQLIF | TGTGCCTGTGACACGCTCTCCGGCCGTGGGGATACACAACTCATCTTT | 16 | TRDJ1 | TRDD3 | TRDV2 | large
CACDTVGGHGVYTDKLIF | TGTGCCTGTGACACCGTAGGGGGTCACGGGGTCTACACCGATAAACTCATCTTT | 18 | TRDJ1 | . | TRDV2 | .
CACDSTGGYGSSWDTRQMFF | TGTGCCTGTGACAGTACTGGGGGATACGGAAGCTCCTGGGACACCCGACAGATGTTTTTC | 20 | TRDJ3 | TRDD3 | TRDV2 | few
CACDSVQVGDIRLQYTDKLIF | TGTGCCTGTGACAGTGTCCAAGTGGGGGATATTCGGCTTCAGTACACCGATAAACTCATCTTT | 21 | TRDJ1 | TRDD3 | TRDV2 | medium-sized
CACDAVTGGYASPLDRDKLIF | TGTGCCTGTGACGCCGTTACTGGGGGATACGCGTCACCCCTCGATCGAGATAAACTCATCTTT | 21 | TRDJ1 | TRDD3 | TRDV2 | large